This note documents a single T cell receptor beta chain sequence. Its antigen target is currently unknown. No much larger clone is present one base from it, and per-base qualities are unavailable. The CDR3 spans 12 residues, from the cysteine through the phenylalanine. The DNA shown is the 36-base CDR3, in frame from base 1. CDR1 and CDR2, looked up from the germline V gene (reference sequence), are GTSNPN and SVGIG. The cohort comprised 666 healthy bone marrow donors. All cohort members were sampled while nominally healthy, although unrecorded immune exposures were likely present. The donor was CMV seropositive and belonged to the group of a few hundred seropositive cohort members. A peripheral blood sample was collected from each donor, and TCR beta sequencing was performed on peripheral blood mononuclear cells. The Qiagen DNeasy Blood Extraction Kit was used to extract genomic DNA from the blood cell samples.

This specimen comes from a study of cytomegalovirus exposure and HLA in healthy donors (dated by TCRdb to about 2017). For the study in its entirety: In an earlier analysis of approximately 500 of the donors, 276 Gb of sequence data and 90 million to 120 million unique TCR beta sequences from 180 million or so T cells were reported. Around 320 gigabases of sequencing data and approximately 84 million unique TCR sequences were included in an early release covering about 700 HLA-typed donors. The T cell repertoires of roughly 660 subjects were profiled by immunosequencing and related to cytomegalovirus serostatus. A later analysis re-examined previously published TCR beta repertoires from 500 to 700 donors and added high-resolution HLA genotyping to investigate patterns of TCR occurrence. HLA typing included class I and class II loci at four-digit resolution. The later analysis used no new phenotypic data to find candidate immune exposures, relying instead on TCR beta sequences and their occurrence across donors. Typing coverage differed by locus: A, B, C, DRB1 and DQB1 were typed in about 620-630 donors, DQA1 in 500 to 550, DPA1 in 600 to 610, and DPB1 in 400 to 490. Among roughly 370 genotyped donors of the cohort, an average of about 240,000 unique TCR beta nucleotide sequences were sequenced per donor, roughly a sixth of them non-productive. The genetic ancestry cluster associated with self-reported Caucasian donors included over 80% of the roughly 400 genotyped donors. To decide whether each TCR beta V gene segment behaved as functional or pseudogenic, an earlier analysis of approximately 620 of the donors relied on high-throughput TCR beta sequencing. To predict cytomegalovirus infection status, the study combined high-throughput TCR immunosequencing, statistical association of individual TCRs with disease status, and machine learning. In addition to the first cohort of roughly 670 subjects, a separate validation cohort of 130 or so different subjects was used. All discovery cohort repertoires had been generated using a single sequencing platform. About five DR-DQ haplotypes were treated as single units for association and clustering because of strong linkage in the cohort. In a later genetic analysis, genome-wide SNP genotypes for about 60% of the 666 donors were used, and that subset was treated as a discovery cohort. Alongside the repertoire data, information on donor age, sex, ethnicity and CMV serostatus was compiled. The study was designed to test whether signatures of past pathogen exposure could be identified by cataloging public T cell receptors. Study-level results and caveats: Linkage disequilibrium might explain the correlated functional status among segregating V segments, but an unknown experimental factor could not be excluded. At a false discovery rate of 0.05, a later analysis linked 16,951 TCR beta sequences to specific HLA alleles. In a later analysis, most CMV-associated TCR beta chains were found to appear HLA-restricted, with HLA associations seemingly driven largely by CMV exposure. A later genetic analysis reported fewer N-insertions in productive TCRs among donors in an Asian-associated ancestry cluster than the roughly 700-donor mean. The study gave a list of more than 150 TCR beta chains associated with cytomegalovirus. Assigning TCR associations to individual alleles was difficult when HLA alleles, especially DR and DQ, strongly co-occurred. Some IMGT-functional V segments, including TRBV6-2 and TRBV6-3, could not be distinguished by the 87-base-pair reads and were therefore excluded. The only immune exposure information available for the cohort was CMV serostatus. Over 15 rarely observed V segments, including chromosome 9 orphons, were excluded from the earlier analysis of some 590 of the donors because counts were too low. In a later genetic analysis, a missense DCLRE1C variant was associated with V-gene and J-gene trimming of TCR beta chains, and the association was replicated in an independent cohort. Most TCR sequences were observed very rarely across donors, whereas some public TCRs were present in many individuals. In an earlier analysis of about 540 of the donors, most TCR beta V segments were observed in productive rearrangements about 87% or about 30% of the time, broadly matching IMGT annotations. According to a later analysis, parvovirus B19, influenza, CMV and Epstein-Barr virus appeared linked to several top co-occurrence clusters. The classifier was reported to diagnose cytomegalovirus status with high specificity and sensitivity in both the original and validation cohorts. A cluster of highly shared sequence variants was judged likely to represent a technical artifact of the sequencing pipeline. In a later analysis, HLA-associated TCR beta chains were found to be more clonally expanded and to have lower generation probabilities than equally common non-associated chains. A further reported finding was that TCR beta sequences accurately predicted the HLA-A and HLA-B alleles for most subjects in the first cohort. In a later analysis, the rate of TCR association differed among HLA loci, with DRB1 alleles having the most associated TCRs and HLA-C alleles having the fewest. The authors suggested that the approach could potentially be generalized to other disease states and immunological phenotypes. Presence/absence analyses assumed roughly uniform sequencing depth across donors, an assumption that may not hold. HLA typing was unavailable for some donors at each locus, so association tests used only the typed subset. Three of the identified cytomegalovirus-associated TCR beta chains were confirmed in vitro to be specific for cytomegalovirus antigens. This cohort had only TCR beta chains sequenced, and the lack of alpha or paired-chain data limited which features could be detected.

To prepare the library, the immunoSEQ multiplex PCR assay was applied. For the multiplex PCR, a mixture combining 60 forward primers for TCR Vbeta segments and 13 reverse primers for TCR Jbeta segments was used. The CDR3 region of rearranged TCR beta genes was amplified from genomic DNA with a multiplex PCR assay. The amplified TCR beta libraries were sequenced on the Illumina HiSeq System as 87-base-pair reads. As for how the authors treated the data: A later analysis counted about 80 million unique TCR beta chains across the 550 to 700 repertoires, and around 12 million of these chains were shared by at least two donors. Raw reads were error-corrected and collapsed into unique sequences by a nearest-neighbor algorithm in which closely related sequences were merged to remove PCR and sequencing errors. CDR3 sequences were aligned to IMGT reference sequences to assign V, D and J gene segments. For a sequence to be retained, at least a six-nucleotide match to both a V gene segment and a J gene segment was required. Rearrangements were classified as productive when the CDR3 lacked stop codons and remained in frame with V and J, and all other rearrangements were classified as non-productive. CDR3 was defined by IMGT convention, running from the second conserved V-encoded cysteine to the conserved J-encoded phenylalanine. The earlier analysis of 587 of the donors excluded sequences that lacked an unambiguous match to a single V gene segment. In an earlier analysis of a few hundred of the donors, a V segment was called functional when productive rearrangements were above 56.7%, and segregating when the standard deviation between donors exceeded 5%. A statistical classification framework was built for diagnosing cytomegalovirus status from the catalog of TCR beta chain sequences. In a later analysis, TCR nucleotide sequences were compared against IMGT/GENE-DB human TR gene sequences so that V and J genes could be assigned. In a later analysis, CDR3 sequences and most-parsimonious VDJ recombination scenarios were assigned using the TCRdist pipeline. In a later analysis, every TCR beta chain was defined by the combination of its CDR3 amino acid sequence and its V-gene family, and reads without a unique V-gene family were dropped. As a way to deal with suspected cross-contamination and a sequencing artifact, a later analysis dropped approximately 590 nucleotide sequences that were highly shared and had low generation probability. For each public chain, a later analysis derived a clonal expansion index from normalized ranks of inferred template counts within each repertoire. In a later analysis, generation probabilities were computed using a VDJ recombination model fitted to out-of-frame rearrangements, and the results were checked against IGoR. Hypergeometric tests were used in a later analysis to score TCR-TCR, TCR-HLA and TCR-CMV co-occurrence, with a repertoire-size bias correction applied to the TCR pairs. False discovery rates were estimated in a later analysis by permuting HLA or CMV assignments 20 times. In a later analysis, co-occurring TCRs were grouped using DBSCAN, with TCRdist sequence similarity added in when clustering inside HLA-allele-positive subsets. Co-occurrence clustering excluded repertoires with fewer than 30,000 or more than 120,000 public chains, plus five with anomalous nucleotide sharing. TCRdb mirrors the immuneACCESS table, restricted to in-frame sequences. Some clones are absent from its copies; in checked studies, under half trace to an unresolved V gene, and the reason for the others is unknown. That table is the source of V, J and clone size, and D and trimming were worked out from the DNA. In all, the sample holds about 130,000 clones, and over 60% of those were seen once. The leading ten clones occupy 4.2% of the sample.

Sequenced sample: PBMCs. The chain employs TRBV30 and TRBJ2-5, with the D segment identity uncertain. The J call may not be correct, given that the DNA end is closer to TRBJ2-7. This sequence was found in a male donor in good health and CMV-seropositive. The bases read TGTGCCTGGAGCGAGAGCTCCTACGAGCAGTACTTC. It codes for CAWSESSYEQYF.